Presented here are 14 T cell receptor beta chains from one specimen sequenced in a study of response to subunit inactivated influenza vaccine. Each CDR3 protein is one row after TCRdb ran MiXCR on the RT-PCR reads. The sample carries 290,000 or so distinct CDR3 sequences, 20% to 25% recorded once. The sequences come from PBMCs from blood, collected roughly 20 months after vaccination. The receptors originated from a man between 50 and 69 years old who received an inactivated influenza vaccine.

This clonotype was found a few times. V and J are TRBV7-6 and TRBJ1-1; tentative D call: TRBD1 (5 bases). The germline gives CDR1 SGHVS, CDR2 FNYEAQ. V lost 3 bases, J lost 2 bases, and 13 bases lay in between. The CDR3 totals 15 residues. CDR3 region: CASSFGANGNTEAFF. As DNA, the CDR3 is TGTGCCAGCAGCTTCGGGGCGAACGGTAACACTGAAGCTTTCTTT.

V gene TRBV6-1 combines with J gene TRBJ2-3; D is undetermined. The V gene lost 10 bases and the J gene lost 0 bases, with 17 bases spanning the gap. This CDR3 contains 15 residues. The germline CDR1 and CDR2 sequences are MNHNS and SASEGT. The CDR3 DNA reads as TGTGCCATCAAACCTAGGGCGCGTAGCACAGATACGCAGTATTTT. Protein sequence: CAIKPRARSTDTQYF.

The J gene is TRBJ2-5, the V gene TRBV29-1; D is uncertain. This CDR3 is built from 12 residues. Germline V CDR1 and CDR2: SQVTM, ANQGSEA. The germline V and J ends were trimmed by 4 bases and 2 bases, with 8 bases remaining between them. This CDR3 reads CSVVSWQETQYF. The DNA of the CDR3 is TGCAGCGTTGTCAGTTGGCAAGAGACCCAGTACTTC.

The rearrangement links TRBV29-1 to TRBJ2-1, with D unresolved. The germline CDR1 and CDR2 sequences are SQVTM and ANQGSEA. Trimming removed 2 bases at V and 6 bases at J, with 11 bases between. The CDR3 loop spans 13 amino acids. The chain's CDR3 is CSVESPRVNEQFF. In DNA, the CDR3 is TGCAGCGTTGAATCCCCACGGGTCAATGAGCAGTTCTTC.

This clonotype was recorded a few times. Written as DNA, the CDR3 is TGTGCCAGCAGTTTTCGGGGAATGCTCTTAAATGAGCAGTTCTTC. This sequence encodes CASSFRGMLLNEQFF. This chain links TRBV12-3 or TRBV12-4 with TRBJ2-1, with TRBD2 as a possible D gene (5 bases). The CDR3 length is 15 residues. V lost 3 bases and J 7 bases, leaving 16 bases between the germline ends.

This clonotype was recorded many times. V gene TRBV7-2 combines with J gene TRBJ1-4, with TRBD1 identical over 9 bases. CDR3 size: 14 residues. V lost 4 bases and J lost 8; bases outside the gene matches: 5. The germline gives CDR1 SGHTA, CDR2 FQGNSA. DNA of the CDR3: TGTGCCAGCAGCTCCAGGACAGGGGACGAAAAACTGTTTTTT. It specifies CASSSRTGDEKLFF. Variable domain in full (rest from reference TRBV7-2 and TRBJ1-4): GAGVSQSPSNKVTEKGKDVELRCDPISGHTALYWYRQSLGQGLEFLIYFQGNSAPDKSGLPSDRFSAERTGGSVSTLTIQRTQQEDSAVYLCASSSRTGDEKLFFGSGTQLSVL.

This clonotype was seen a few times. The chain employs TRBV10-3 and TRBJ2-7; D is unclear. CDR3 length equals 14 residues. Germline V CDR1 and CDR2: ENHRY, SYGVKD. V lost 8 bases and J 0 bases, leaving 14 bases between the germline ends. The CDR3 coding sequence is TGTGCCATCTTCAATCCAGGCCACTCCTACGAGCAGTACTTC. Translating gives CAIFNPGHSYEQYF.

The rearrangement uses TRBV6-5 and TRBJ2-7, with D perhaps given as TRBD1 or TRBD2 (5 bases each). This CDR3 has 15 residues. V was trimmed by 0 bases and J by 3 bases, leaving 12 bases between them. Germline-derived CDR1 and CDR2 are MNHEY and SVGAGI. The CDR3 loop reads CASSYSMGRNYEQYF. Written as DNA, the CDR3 is TGTGCCAGCAGTTACTCGATGGGACGGAACTACGAGCAGTACTTC.

The chain carries TRBV3-1 and TRBJ1-6; D uncertain. V was pared by 2 bases and J by 7 bases, with 9 bases between. Germline V CDR1 and CDR2: LGHDT, YNNKEL (reference sequence). This CDR3 has 14 residues. CDR3 region: CASSQRQDNSPLHF. CDR3 nucleotides: TGTGCCAGCAGCCAAAGGCAGGACAATTCACCCCTCCACTTT.

This clonotype came up many times. V usage is TRBV25-1 and J usage is TRBJ1-1, with D possibly TRBD1 on 6 matching bases. The CDR3 consists of 13 residues. Germline CDR1 is MGHDK and CDR2 is SYGVNS. Trimming left V 2 bases short and J 5 bases short, with 9 bases between. The CDR3 coding sequence is TGTGCCAGCAGTGAACGGGGGCGGACTGAAGCTTTCTTT. This codes for CASSERGRTEAFF.

This clonotype was observed a few times. The rearrangement uses TRBV3-1 and TRBJ2-3; 7 bases agree with TRBD1. Germline V gene data show CDR1 as LGHDT and CDR2 as YNNKEL (reference sequence). The CDR3 contains 15 residues. Unmatched junction bases numbered 3, after V lost 0 bases and J lost 3 bases. The CDR3 is CASSQEGRGTDTQYF. CDR3 nucleotide sequence: TGTGCCAGCAGCCAAGAGGGCAGGGGGACAGATACGCAGTATTTT.

This chain uses TRBV20-1 with TRBJ1-1; 8 nucleotides align to TRBD1. The CDR3 loop spans 13 amino acids. The V gene's germline CDR1 is DFQATT and CDR2 SNEGSKA (reference sequence). In DNA form, the CDR3 reads TGCAGGGTAATGGACAGGGAAGGTACTGAAGCTTTCTTT. Its protein product is CRVMDREGTEAFF.

CDR3 region: CASSQVGTNSNQPQHF. Here the CDR3 DNA reads TGTGCCAGCAGCCAAGTGGGGACCAATAGCAATCAGCCCCAGCATTTT. The rearrangement joins TRBV4-2 to TRBJ1-5, with a possible D match to TRBD1 (5 bases). The CDR3 runs to 16 residues. The germline CDR1 and CDR2 sequences are LGHNA and YNFKEQ. V was cut by 1 base and J by 0 bases, with 10 bases left in between.

For this clonotype: One end of the junction does not line up with germline, which may come from a read error. The chain has TRBV20-1 and TRBJ1-3; D is perhaps TRBD1 (6 bases). The CDR3 is 15 amino acids. The germline V gene has CDR1 DFQATT and CDR2 SNEGSKA (reference sequence). CDR3 sequence reads: CSARDLQGPGYTIYF. The DNA of the CDR3 is TGCAGTGCTAGAGATCTTCAGGGGCCTGGATACACCATATATTTT.